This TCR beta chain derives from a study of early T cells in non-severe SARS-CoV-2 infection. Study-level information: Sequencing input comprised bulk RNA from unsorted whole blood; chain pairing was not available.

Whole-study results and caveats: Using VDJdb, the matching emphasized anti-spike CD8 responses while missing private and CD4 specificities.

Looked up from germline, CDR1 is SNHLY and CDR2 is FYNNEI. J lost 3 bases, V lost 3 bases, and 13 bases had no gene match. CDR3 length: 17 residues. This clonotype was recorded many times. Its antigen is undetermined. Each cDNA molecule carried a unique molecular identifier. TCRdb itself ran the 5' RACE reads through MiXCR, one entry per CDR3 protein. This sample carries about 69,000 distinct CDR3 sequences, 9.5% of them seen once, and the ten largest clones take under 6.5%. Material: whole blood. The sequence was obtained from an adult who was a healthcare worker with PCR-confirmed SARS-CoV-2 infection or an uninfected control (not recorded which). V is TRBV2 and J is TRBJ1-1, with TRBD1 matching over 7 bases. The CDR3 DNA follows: TGTGCCAGCAGTGAGGACAGGCCTCCTGGAGGGGACACTGAAGCTTTCTTT. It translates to CASSEDRPPGGDTEAFF.